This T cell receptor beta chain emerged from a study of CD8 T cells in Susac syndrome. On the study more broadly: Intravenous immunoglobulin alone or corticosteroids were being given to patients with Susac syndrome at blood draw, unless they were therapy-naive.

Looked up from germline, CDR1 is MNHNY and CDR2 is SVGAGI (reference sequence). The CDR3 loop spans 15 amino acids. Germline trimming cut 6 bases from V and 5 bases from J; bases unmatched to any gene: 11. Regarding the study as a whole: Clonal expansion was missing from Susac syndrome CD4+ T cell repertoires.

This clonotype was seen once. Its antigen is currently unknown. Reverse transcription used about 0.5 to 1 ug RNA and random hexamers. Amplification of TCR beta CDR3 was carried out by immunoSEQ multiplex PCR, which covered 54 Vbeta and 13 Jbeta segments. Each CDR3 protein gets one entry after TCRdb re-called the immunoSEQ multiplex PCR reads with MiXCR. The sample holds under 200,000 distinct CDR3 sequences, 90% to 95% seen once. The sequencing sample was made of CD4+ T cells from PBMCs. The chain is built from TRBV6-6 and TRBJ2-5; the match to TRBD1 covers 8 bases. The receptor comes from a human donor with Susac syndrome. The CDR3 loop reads CASRRGQGAEETQYF. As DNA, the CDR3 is TGTGCCAGCAGACGAGGACAGGGAGCGGAGGAGACCCAGTACTTC.